This T cell receptor beta chain is drawn from a study of control samples from healthy donors and cancer patients (dated by TCRdb to the early 2020s). Libraries were built with the immunoSEQ multiplex PCR assay. TCRdb took over this immuneACCESS table, retaining in-frame rearrangements with V and J assigned. Such tables are incomplete; in checked studies, under half of the missing clones stem from an unresolved V gene, and the remainder is unexplained. For this sample there are 130,000 or so clones; 91% appear just once. Together, the top ten hold less than 8.5% of the sample. Points on this clone: No cognate antigen has been identified for it. No base qualities exist here, and no much larger clone lies one base off it.

The CDR3 holds 13 amino acids from the cysteine to the phenylalanine. Here the CDR3 DNA is all that survives: 39 bases in frame from base 1. Deletion took 4 bases off V and 4 bases off J, with a span of 10 bases between the germline ends. The germline V gene gives CDR1 as SGDLS and CDR2 as YYNGEE. The sequence was collected from a man in his late teens or twenties in good health. Sample: blood. This sequence uses TRBV9 and TRBJ2-3; no confident D gene assignment can be made. CDR3 loop: CASSIQGPDTQYF. The sequence in DNA is TGTGCCAGCAGCATCCAAGGACCAGATACGCAGTATTTT. The full variable domain, completed from the reference TRBV9 and TRBJ2-3 proteins outside the CDR3, reads DSGVTQTPKHLITATGQRVTLRCSPRSGDLSVYWYQQSLDQGLQFLIQYYNGEERAKGNILERFSAQQFPDLHSELNLSSLELGDSALYFCASSIQGPDTQYFGPGTRLTVL.